This T cell receptor beta chain was documented in a study of resident and recirculating memory T cells in vitiligo. No vitiligo treatment was given during the prior three months. Sequenced by immunoSEQ multiplex PCR; TCRdb stores in-frame clones only, minus some. The sample has 55,000 to 75,000 clones, roughly 90% seen once. The clonotype was recovered from a male donor with vitiligo. The sequenced sample consisted of blood.

The CDR3 loop is CASSLFDRGAQYF. CDR3 sequence (DNA): TGTGCCAGCAGCTTATTCGATCGGGGTGCGCAGTACTTC. The chain is built from TRBV7-6 and TRBJ2-7; maybe TRBD2 (5 bases). CDR1 is SGHVS and CDR2 is FNYEAQ in the germline V gene. The CDR3 contains 13 residues. The V gene lost 2 bases and the J gene lost 9 bases, with 14 bases spanning the gap.